This T cell receptor beta chain was captured by sequencing in a study of cytomegalovirus exposure and HLA in healthy donors. Primers for the PCR totalled 60 Vbeta and 13 Jbeta. Sequenced by immunoSEQ multiplex PCR; TCRdb stores in-frame clones only, minus some. The repertoire has about 200,000 clones, roughly four fifths of them found once; the top ten carry around 1.9%. Overall study findings and caveats: Trimming of TCR beta V- and J-genes showed a link, identified in a later analysis, to a missense DCLRE1C variant. Cytomegalovirus-associated status was assigned to about 180 TCR beta chains.

Germline loops: CDR1 MNHNY, CDR2 SVGAGI (reference sequence). This CDR3 is built from 15 residues. V dropped 2 bases and J dropped 5; count of bases not matched to a gene: 7. As to this clone: Its target is unknown.

Sample: PBMCs. The chain links TRBV6-6 to TRBJ2-5, with 8 nucleotides matching TRBD1. The receptor was derived from a man aged 30 to 45 in good health and CMV-seronegative. This CDR3 is CASSYPTGAGETQYF. In DNA form, the CDR3 reads TGTGCCAGCAGTTACCCGACAGGGGCGGGGGAGACCCAGTACTTC.